A selection of T cell receptor beta chains follows, all from one sample in a study of OX40 agonist ivuxolimab in advanced cancers. This table comes from immunoSEQ multiplex PCR, and its TCRdb copy is limited to in-frame clones, with some not included. The sample lists 90,000 to 130,000 clones, under 95% seen once, with over 0.6% in the top ten. The sequencing used CD4+ or CD8+ T cells sorted from blood, collected in a trial of the OX40 agonist ivuxolimab. All receptors come from an adult with an advanced solid tumor such as melanoma, head and neck, liver or kidney cancer. CDR3s include the opening cysteine and the closing phenylalanine or tryptophan. A D gene is named only where the DNA matches it firmly. Not every row has a clone size; where given, it reads once, few, many or a size class.

CDR3nt	CDR3aa	abundance	v_gene	j_gene	d_gene
TGCGCCAGCAGCCAAGATAGGCCAGGAATCTCCTACGAGCAGTACTTC	CASSQDRPGISYEQYF	-	TRBV4-1	TRBJ2-7	-
TGTGCCAGCAGTTTAAGGTCAGCTAACTATGGCTACACCTTC	CASSLRSANYGYTF	-	TRBV6-5	TRBJ1-2	-
TGTGCCTGGAGTTACAGGGGGACCCCCACCGGGGAGCTGTTTTTT	CAWSYRGTPTGELFF	-	TRBV30	TRBJ2-2	TRBD1
TGTGCCTGGAGTGGACCTGCCGTTACAGTTGAGCAGTTCTTC	CAWSGPAVTVEQFF	-	TRBV30	TRBJ2-1	-
TGTGCCAGCAGCGTAGGGCACAGGCAAGAGACCCAGTACTTC	CASSVGHRQETQYF	-	TRBV9	TRBJ2-5	-
TGTGCCAGTAGTTCCACAGGGGGCGGTGGCTACGAGCAGTACTTC	CASSSTGGGGYEQYF	-	TRBV19	TRBJ2-7	TRBD1
TGCGCCAGCAGCCAAACGGCGACTAATGAAAAACTGTTTTTT	CASSQTATNEKLFF	-	TRBV4-1	TRBJ1-4	-
TGTGCCAGCACCCGAGGACCGGGTCAAATGGGCTACACCTTC	CASTRGPGQMGYTF	-	TRBV6-6	TRBJ1-2	-
TGCGCCAGCAGCTTAAGGCAGGCGAACACCGGGGAGCTGTTTTTT	CASSLRQANTGELFF	-	TRBV5-1	TRBJ2-2	-
TGCGCCAGCAGCCAAATTCCCGGGACAGCGAATGGCTACACCTTC	CASSQIPGTANGYTF	-	TRBV5-1	TRBJ1-2	TRBD1
TGTGCCAGCAGCTACGGACAGGGCCAAGAGACCCAGTACTTC	CASSYGQGQETQYF	once	TRBV9	TRBJ2-5	TRBD1
TGTGCCAGCTTTAGGCTTTCTGGGGCCAACGTCCTGACTTTC	CASFRLSGANVLTF	-	TRBV7-2	TRBJ2-6	-
TGTGCCAGTAGACCGGGACTAGGGGATGGGCGCTACGAGCAGTACTTC	CASRPGLGDGRYEQYF	few	TRBV19	TRBJ2-7	TRBD2
TGTGCCAGCAGCCCAGGCCGGGACAGGATCTATGGCTACACCTTC	CASSPGRDRIYGYTF	-	TRBV11-2	TRBJ1-2	TRBD1
TGTGCCAGCAGCACTACACCCGAGGAAGCCGCGAACACCGGGGAGCTGTTTTTT	CASSTTPEEAANTGELFF	-	TRBV21-1	TRBJ2-2	-
TGCGCCAGCAGCCAAGTTAGCACAGATACGCAGTATTTT	CASSQVSTDTQYF	-	TRBV4-1	TRBJ2-3	-
TGTGCCAGTAGTGACTACTCGGGTGCAACTAATGAAAAACTGTTTTTT	CASSDYSGATNEKLFF	-	TRBV19	TRBJ1-4	-
TGTGCCAGCAGCTTTGCCAGAAATAATTCACCCCTCCACTTT	CASSFARNNSPLHF	-	TRBV7-9	TRBJ1-6	-
TGTGCCAGCAGCTCCAGCGGGAGTCGATACGAGCAGTACTTC	CASSSSGSRYEQYF	-	TRBV7-9	TRBJ2-7	TRBD2
TGTGCCAGCAGCGTAGCACGGGGGCCCGAGGGCTACACCTTC	CASSVARGPEGYTF	once	TRBV9	TRBJ1-2	-
TGTGCCAGCACAAGCGGGAGATGCCAAGAGACCCAGTACTTC	CASTSGRCQETQYF	few	TRBV21-1	TRBJ2-5	-
TGCAGCGTTGTTGGGACATCGTGGAGAGATACGCAGTATTTT	CSVVGTSWRDTQYF	-	TRBV29-1	TRBJ2-3	-
TGTGCCAGCAGACCGGGACGGATCGTACAAGAGACCCAGTACTTC	CASRPGRIVQETQYF	-	TRBV6-5	TRBJ2-5	-
TGTGCCAGCAGCGTAGGGGTCCAGGGAAATGAGCAGTTCTTC	CASSVGVQGNEQFF	-	TRBV9	TRBJ2-1	-
TGCGCCAGCAGGGAAAAGGTCTATAATTCACCCCTCCACTTT	CASREKVYNSPLHF	-	TRBV4-1	TRBJ1-6	-
TGTGCCAGTAGTTTTCCCGGACAGGGGAAAGGTCAGCCCCAGCATTTT	CASSFPGQGKGQPQHF	-	TRBV19	TRBJ1-5	TRBD1
TGTGCCAGCAGCCGCCCTGTCACAGATACGCAGTATTTT	CASSRPVTDTQYF	-	TRBV27	TRBJ2-3	-
TGTGCCAGCACCGACAGGGCCTACGAGCAGTACTTC	CASTDRAYEQYF	-	TRBV6-5	TRBJ2-7	TRBD1
TGTGCCAGCAGGCCCGACAGGGGGTTCGACTACGAGCAGTACTTC	CASRPDRGFDYEQYF	-	TRBV2	TRBJ2-7	TRBD1
TGCGCCAGCAGCCAGGACCAGGGTCCGGCTTTCTTT	CASSQDQGPAFF	once	TRBV4-1	TRBJ1-1	-
TGTGCCTGGAGTCAAAACCCCGGCAGGACAGGGAGCTTTTCCGGGGAGCTGTTTTTT	CAWSQNPGRTGSFSGELFF	-	TRBV30	TRBJ2-2	TRBD1
TGTGCCAGCAGCATAAACCGGGGAAACACCATATATTTT	CASSINRGNTIYF	-	TRBV11-2	TRBJ1-3	-
TGTGCCAGCAGCTTAGTTGCGGGAGTGGGGGATACGCAGTATTTT	CASSLVAGVGDTQYF	-	TRBV7-9	TRBJ2-3	TRBD2
TGTGCCATCAGTGAGTCGCCGGGACTTAACAATGAGCAGTTCTTC	CAISESPGLNNEQFF	-	TRBV10-3	TRBJ2-1	-
TGTGCCATCAGTCAAGACGGGGGGAGAGGCGAAGCTTTCTTT	CAISQDGGRGEAFF	-	TRBV10-3	TRBJ1-1	-
TGCGCCAGCAGTCTGGGACTAGCGGGGGGGCCCTCGTCGATCTACGAGCAGTACTTC	CASSLGLAGGPSSIYEQYF	-	TRBV23-1	TRBJ2-7	TRBD2
TGCGCCAGCAGTTCTCCTCCCAGGGGAGGCCATGAGCAGTTCTTC	CASSSPPRGGHEQFF	-	TRBV10-2	TRBJ2-1	-
TGCGCCAGCAGTGAGTCGACGGGACAGGGGGCGGGCGGCTACACCTTC	CASSESTGQGAGGYTF	-	TRBV10-1	TRBJ1-2	TRBD1
TGTGCCACCAGCATGCTGGGGGACAGGGGGTCCTACGAGCAGTACTTC	CATSMLGDRGSYEQYF	-	TRBV15	TRBJ2-7	TRBD1
TGTGCCAGTAAATGGGGGGCTACAGATACGCAGTATTTT	CASKWGATDTQYF	-	TRBV19	TRBJ2-3	-
TGTGCCAGCACCCGGTTGGGGGAAGAGACCCAGTACTTC	CASTRLGEETQYF	-	TRBV2	TRBJ2-5	-
TGTGCCAGCAGTGGGACGCTATGGGAGCCCCAGCATTTT	CASSGTLWEPQHF	-	TRBV27	TRBJ1-5	-
TGTGCCACCGAGACGGGGGTGCACCAAGAGACCCAGTACTTC	CATETGVHQETQYF	-	TRBV2	TRBJ2-5	-
TGTGCCAGCAGCCAAGCCCCAGGACGAGAAAACTATGGCTACACCTTC	CASSQAPGRENYGYTF	-	TRBV4-2	TRBJ1-2	-
TGTGCCAGCAGCCCCACCCGGAACCAAGAGACCCAGTACTTC	CASSPTRNQETQYF	-	TRBV7-2	TRBJ2-5	-
TGTGCCAGCAGCAAAGCTCCGAGGCCCTGCAAGGGCGGGGGCTTTGAGCAGTTCTTC	CASSKAPRPCKGGGFEQFF	-	TRBV21-1	TRBJ2-1	-
TGCAGCGTTGAATGGGCCTACAATGAGCAGTTCTTC	CSVEWAYNEQFF	-	TRBV29-1	TRBJ2-1	-
TGTGCCAGTAGTATGTCGGCAGGGCCCTACGAGCAGTACTTC	CASSMSAGPYEQYF	once	TRBV19	TRBJ2-7	-
TGTGCCAGCAGCGAGGGTCTAGCCGTGGCCCAGTACTTC	CASSEGLAVAQYF	-	TRBV2	TRBJ2-5	-
TGTGCCAGCAGTTCAGCTCATGAGCAGTACTTC	CASSSAHEQYF	-	TRBV6-5	TRBJ2-7	-
TGCGCCAGCAGCTTGGGGGGCAGCACTGAAGCTTTCTTT	CASSLGGSTEAFF	-	TRBV5-1	TRBJ1-1	-
TGTGCCAGCAGTTCCCACGGACAGGGAGCAGATACGCAGTATTTT	CASSSHGQGADTQYF	-	TRBV6-6	TRBJ2-3	TRBD1
TGTGCCAGCAGCGTAGAGGGTAGGGGACAGGGGGCCCAGCCCCAGCATTTT	CASSVEGRGQGAQPQHF	-	TRBV9	TRBJ1-5	TRBD1